The source of this T cell receptor (beta chain) is a study of blood T cell repertoires in COVID-19. Study information: The United States, Italy and Spain supplied acute and convalescent COVID-19 samples. From T cells, B-cell-depleted T cells, or PBMCs came the material, which was cDNA or gDNA.

Original handling: Nucleated cell number was recorded as an estimate derived from reference gene primer amplification. Sequenced by immunoSEQ multiplex PCR; TCRdb stores in-frame clones only, minus some. That table gives V, J and clone size, and the DNA gave D and trimming. The sample gives 100,000 to 150,000 clones, roughly 90% of which show up once; about 8% is in the top ten. The germline V and J ends were trimmed by 0 bases and 0 bases, with 13 bases remaining between them. The CDR3 extends over 17 amino acids. Germline V gives CDR1 LGHDT, CDR2 YNNKEL (reference sequence). This chain joins TRBV3-1 (or the pseudogene TRBV3-2) and TRBJ2-3; no firm D call. The specimen was peripheral blood. The TCR originated in a human donor in a cohort sampled during active COVID-19. In DNA form, the CDR3 reads TGTGCCAGCAGCCAAGATACCCACGTGACTAGCACAGATACGCAGTATTTT. Amino acids: CASSQDTHVTSTDTQYF.